The rows below give T cell receptor beta chains drawn from one sample of a study of cytotoxic CD8 clonotypes in ibrutinib-treated CLL. The assay was immunoSEQ multiplex PCR, and TCRdb's table has in-frame clones only and misses some. The sample consists of under 300,000 clones, less than 75% of them appearing once. This sample comprised PBMCs, obtained after 24 months of ibrutinib treatment. The receptors stem from a human donor with chronic lymphocytic leukemia. Both conserved end residues are part of each CDR3. The D gene is left open where the match is weak. Clone size appears in some rows only: once, few, many, or a class for an expanded clone.

>once|15|TRBV19|TRBD1|TRBJ2-3
CASSVRQGSADTQYF
TGTGCCAGTAGTGTTCGACAGGGGAGTGCAGATACGCAGTATTTT
>-|16|TRBV5-1|-|TRBJ2-5
CASSLVGTGGQETQYF
TGCGCCAGCAGCTTGGTAGGCACAGGAGGACAGGAGACCCAGTACTTC
>once|15|TRBV4-1|-|TRBJ2-3
CASRWAERSTDTQYF
TGCGCCAGCAGGTGGGCCGAGCGGAGCACAGATACGCAGTATTTT
>-|13|TRBV11-2|-|TRBJ2-1
CASSLTAANEQFF
TGTGCCAGCAGCCTCACAGCAGCCAATGAGCAGTTCTTC
>-|13|TRBV6-6|-|TRBJ1-1
CASSYDSNTEAFF
TGTGCCAGCAGTTACGACTCGAACACTGAAGCTTTCTTT
>few|11|TRBV28|-|TRBJ2-7
CASSQTREQYF
TGTGCCAGCAGCCAAACACGCGAGCAGTACTTC
>-|11|TRBV5-4|-|TRBJ1-4
CASGSGEKLFF
TGTGCCAGCGGGAGTGGTGAAAAACTGTTTTTT
>few|15|TRBV7-2|-|TRBJ2-7
CASSPDGIQRYEQYF
TGTGCCAGCAGCCCGGACGGGATACAGAGATACGAGCAGTACTTC
>-|12|TRBV29-1|TRBD1|TRBJ2-3
CSVGSGGDTQYF
TGCAGCGTTGGGTCAGGGGGAGATACGCAGTATTTT
>-|14|TRBV28|-|TRBJ1-4
CASGTRATNEKLFF
TGTGCCAGCGGAACACGTGCAACTAATGAAAAACTGTTTTTT
>-|13|TRBV27|TRBD2|TRBJ2-1
CASSFQREDKQFF
TGTGCCAGCAGTTTCCAGCGGGAGGATAAGCAGTTCTTC
>-|13|TRBV28|-|TRBJ1-2
CASSFPTAYGYTF
TGTGCCAGCAGTTTCCCGACAGCCTATGGCTACACCTTC
>-|12|TRBV29-1|-|TRBJ2-3
CSVLRGTDTQYF
TGCAGCGTTCTCCGGGGTACAGATACGCAGTATTTT
>-|16|TRBV7-9|TRBD1|TRBJ1-1
CASSLGPGQGITEAFF
TGTGCCAGCAGCTTAGGGCCGGGACAGGGGATAACTGAAGCTTTCTTT
>-|13|TRBV30|-|TRBJ2-1
CAWSVQPTGEQFF
TGTGCCTGGAGTGTACAACCGACAGGAGAGCAGTTCTTC
>few|15|TRBV5-4|TRBD1|TRBJ1-4
CASSLSGQGSEKLFF
TGTGCCAGCAGCCTGTCGGGACAGGGGTCTGAAAAACTGTTTTTT
>-|16|TRBV29-1|TRBD2|TRBJ2-5
CSVEDPASGTEETQYF
TGCAGCGTTGAAGATCCAGCTAGCGGGACGGAAGAGACCCAGTACTTC
>-|15|TRBV14|TRBD1|TRBJ2-7
CASSLTGDREGEQYF
TGTGCCAGCAGCCTTACTGGTGACAGGGAAGGCGAGCAGTACTTC
>-|16|TRBV2|-|TRBJ2-1
CASRGVAASSYNEQFF
TGTGCCAGCAGGGGGGTAGCGGCCAGCTCCTACAATGAGCAGTTCTTC
>-|11|TRBV20-1|-|TRBJ2-3
CRTTSTDTQYF
TGCAGAACAACTAGCACAGATACGCAGTATTTT